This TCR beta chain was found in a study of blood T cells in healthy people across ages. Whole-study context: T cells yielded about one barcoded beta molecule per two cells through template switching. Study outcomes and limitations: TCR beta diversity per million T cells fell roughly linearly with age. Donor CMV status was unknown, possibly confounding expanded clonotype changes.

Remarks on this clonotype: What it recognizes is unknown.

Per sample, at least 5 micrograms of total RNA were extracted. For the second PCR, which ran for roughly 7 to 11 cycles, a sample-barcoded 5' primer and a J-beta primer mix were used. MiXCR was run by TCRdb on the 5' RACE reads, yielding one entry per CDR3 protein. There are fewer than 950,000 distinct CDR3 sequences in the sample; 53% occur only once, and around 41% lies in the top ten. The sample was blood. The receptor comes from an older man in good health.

The CDR3 loop reads CASSRGGIYEQYF. CDR3 in DNA: TGTGCCAGCAGTCGGGGGGGGATCTACGAGCAGTACTTC. The chain is built from TRBV27 and TRBJ2-7, with 8 bases fitting TRBD2. Trimming cost V 5 bases and J 3 bases; bases outside gene matches: 3. Looked up from germline, CDR1 is MNHEY and CDR2 is SMNVEV (reference sequence). The CDR3 length is 13 residues.